Sequencing of this T cell receptor (beta chain) was carried out in a study of regulatory T cells in long-lasting Graves disease. Study-wide points: Reduced TCR diversity was observed in persistent Graves' patients versus newly diagnosed patients.

Through Arm-PCR of CDR3 regions and iRepertoire HTBI primers, TCR beta libraries were built. TCRdb redid the calling of the multiplex PCR reads with MiXCR, one entry per CDR3 protein. The profile shows more than 650,000 distinct CDR3 sequences, 30% of them singletons. Noted time point: persistent/refractory GD, antithyroid drugs over 5 years with positive TRAb. RNA isolated from PBMCs was used to make the TCR library. Only a few counts were recorded for this clonotype. Its antigen remains unidentified. Germline CDR1 and CDR2: PRHDT and FYEKMQ (reference sequence). This CDR3 spans 13 amino acids. Trimming shortened V by 5 bases and J by 3 bases, and 10 bases separated the two germline ends.

The source material was peripheral blood mononuclear cells (PBMCs), sampled when the disease was refractory, from a patient treated with antithyroid drugs. The receptor's source is a female donor with Graves disease. The rearrangement links TRBV13 to TRBJ2-5; D unresolved. CDR3 DNA sequence: TGTGCCAGCAGCCCTCGGCCGGAAGAGACCCAGTACTTC. Translated, it gives CASSPRPEETQYF.